This T cell receptor beta chain derives from a study of blood T cell repertoires in COVID-19. The CDR3 loop spans 12 amino acids. Germline CDR1 SEHNR, CDR2 FQNEAQ (reference sequence). V lost 1 base and J 1 base, leaving 2 bases between the germline ends. Sequencing was performed with immunoSEQ multiplex PCR; in TCRdb, only in-frame clones are kept and a portion is missing. Among about 65,000 clones listed, 70% to 90% were seen once. Sequencing was done on a sample of peripheral blood. The sequence was obtained from a man older than 75 with acute or convalescent COVID-19. The rearrangement joins TRBV7-9 to TRBJ2-7; D not certain. The CDR3 sequence is CASSLVSYEQYF. In DNA, the CDR3 is TGTGCCAGCAGCTTAGTATCCTACGAGCAGTACTTC.